This T cell receptor (beta chain) was identified during a study of control samples from healthy donors and cancer patients. From germline, CDR1 is WSHSY and CDR2 SAAADI. Losses at the gene ends were 7 bases for V and 7 bases for J; bases not matched to a gene: 7. CDR3 length: 13 amino acids. Assay: immunoSEQ multiplex PCR; the TCRdb copy retains only in-frame clones and omits some. The sample has over 200,000 clones; roughly 82% are singletons. Sequenced sample: PBMCs. The source is an older woman with lung cancer. The chain employs TRBV10-2 and TRBJ1-2; TRBD1 matches at 9 bases. The CDR3 region has the DNA TGCGCCAGCAACCCGGGACAGGGATTTGGCTACACCTTC. Translated, it gives CASNPGQGFGYTF.